The 28 T cell receptor beta chains below come from one sample, sequenced in a study of technical replicates of blood from a handful of donors. Sequencing was performed with immunoSEQ multiplex PCR; in TCRdb, only in-frame clones are kept and a portion is missing. Of around 100,000 clones listed, approximately 95% are singletons. Material: T cells isolated from PBMCs. The receptors come from a human donor in good health.

The J gene is TRBJ1-1, the V gene TRBV5-8, with D possibly TRBD1 on 6 matching bases. Germline CDR1 reads SGHTS; CDR2 reads YDEGEE. Trimming shortened V by 4 bases and J by 1 base, and 11 bases separated the two germline ends. CDR3 length: 14 amino acids. As DNA, the CDR3 is TGTGCCAGCAGCGTAATAGGGGGGAACACTGAAGCTTTCTTT. It encodes CASSVIGGNTEAFF. Full variable domain (remainder filled in from reference TRBV5-8 and TRBJ1-1): EAGVTQSPTHLIKTRGQQATLRCSPISGHTSVYWYQQALGLGLQFLLWYDEGEERNRGNFPPRFSGRQFPNYSSELNVNALELEDSALYLCASSVIGGNTEAFFGQGTRLTVV.

In regard to this clone: Germline and junction disagree at one end, which may indicate a read error. The chain links TRBV7-7 to TRBJ2-1, with D tentatively TRBD2 (5 bases). The germline V gene has CDR1 SSHAT and CDR2 FNYEAQ (reference sequence). The CDR3 has 15 amino acids. The CDR3 is CASSSEGGLLNEQFF. The CDR3 coding sequence is TGTGCTAGCAGCTCAGAAGGAGGACTTCTTAACGAGCAGTTCTTC.

This clone was detected only a few times. The V gene is TRBV27, the J gene TRBJ2-7; TRBD2 matches at 12 bases. CDR1 and CDR2 (germline): MNHEY, SMNVEV (reference sequence). CDR3 length: 14 residues. The trim removed 2 bases at V and 4 bases at J, leaving 0 bases unmatched. CDR3 in amino acids: CASSLGLAGYEQYF. The CDR3 DNA follows: TGTGCCAGCAGTTTAGGACTAGCGGGATACGAGCAGTACTTC.

V is TRBV7-9 and J is TRBJ1-5; D uncertain. Trimming took 8 bases from V and 2 from J, leaving 7 bases between them. CDR1 is SEHNR and CDR2 is FQNEAQ in the germline V gene (reference sequence). This CDR3 is built from 12 residues. CDR3 residues: CASRQGNQPQHF. Here the CDR3 DNA reads TGTGCCAGCCGTCAGGGCAATCAGCCCCAGCATTTT.

The chain employs TRBV9 and TRBJ2-1; TRBD2 is a possible D gene (6 bases). Trimming cost V 4 bases and J 4 bases, with 12 bases left between them. Germline CDR1 and CDR2: SGDLS and YYNGEE. The CDR3 sequence is 14 residues long. The CDR3, as DNA: TGTGCCAGCAGCCGGCGGGACGGATACAATGAGCAGTTCTTC. Amino acids: CASSRRDGYNEQFF.

J is TRBJ2-5 and V is TRBV9; D is possibly TRBD1 (7 bases). CDR3 length equals 13 residues. Trimming stripped 4 bases from V and 5 bases from J, with 12 bases between. From germline, CDR1 is SGDLS and CDR2 YYNGEE. CDR3 amino acids: CASSRQGGETQYF. The DNA for the CDR3 is TGTGCCAGCAGCCGACAGGGAGGCGAGACCCAGTACTTC.

The J gene is TRBJ2-5, the V gene TRBV6-5, with D tentatively TRBD2 (7 bases). CDR1 is MNHEY and CDR2 is SVGAGI in the germline V gene. V shed 5 bases and J shed 7 bases, with 14 bases lying between them. The CDR3 has 13 residues. CDR3 in DNA: TGTGCCAGCAGTGCCTTAGGGGGGGGGACCCAGTACTTC. This gives the protein CASSALGGGTQYF.

The chain combines TRBV19 with TRBJ2-7, with 7 positions matching TRBD2. This CDR3 is 14 amino acids long. With V trimmed by 2 bases and J by 5 bases, 6 bases remained unmatched. In germline, CDR1 is LNHDA, CDR2 SQIVND (reference sequence). The CDR3 here is CASSIREVDDEQYF. CDR3 coding DNA: TGTGCCAGTAGTATACGGGAGGTCGATGACGAGCAGTACTTC.

J is TRBJ2-3 and V is TRBV2, with D possibly TRBD2 on 6 matching bases. The ends were cut back, 1 base at V and 1 base at J, with 15 bases in the middle. This CDR3 contains 17 residues. Germline V gene data show CDR1 as SNHLY and CDR2 as FYNNEI. For the CDR3, the DNA is TGTGCCAGCAGTGAAGAGGGGTTGATAGCGGGCACAGATACGCAGTATTTT. This sequence encodes CASSEEGLIAGTDTQYF.

The chain recombines TRBV4-2 with TRBJ2-3; 9 positions agree with TRBD2. V lost 0 bases to trimming and J lost 4 bases; unmatched junction nucleotides: 17. The CDR3 has 20 amino acids. The germline gives CDR1 LGHNA, CDR2 YNFKEQ. In DNA, the CDR3 is TGTGCCAGCAGCCAAGAAACTAGCGGGTCACTCGTGGAAACACCAGATACGCAGTATTTT. Translation: CASSQETSGSLVETPDTQYF.

The chain has TRBV6-5 and TRBJ1-2; D is perhaps TRBD1 (6 bases). Trimming shortened V by 5 bases and J by 4 bases, and 14 bases separated the two germline ends. Looked up from germline, CDR1 is MNHEY and CDR2 is SVGAGI. The length of the CDR3 is 14 residues. The CDR3 region is CASSNREGGYGYTF. CDR3 DNA sequence: TGTGCCAGCAGTAACAGGGAGGGGGGCTATGGCTACACCTTC.

The chain couples TRBV27 to TRBJ1-5; a weak D match, TRBD1 (6 bases). V lost 7 bases, J lost 1 base, and 14 bases lay in between. This CDR3 spans 15 amino acids. From germline, CDR1 is MNHEY and CDR2 SMNVEV (reference sequence). The CDR3 DNA follows: TGTGCCAGCAAGGTTGAAGGGGGAAGCAATCAGCCCCAGCATTTT. Encoded protein: CASKVEGGSNQPQHF.

The genes are TRBV11-3 and TRBJ2-7; 10 bases fit TRBD2. Trimming cost V 2 bases and J 2 bases; bases outside gene matches: 3. CDR3 length: 15 residues. Germline lookup yields CDR1 SGHNT and CDR2 YENEEA. CDR3: CASSLLSGGAYEQYF. The CDR3 nucleotides are TGTGCCAGCAGCTTATTGAGCGGGGGGGCCTACGAGCAGTACTTC.

The genes are TRBV27 and TRBJ2-1; TRBD1 might be the D (6 bases). This CDR3 is 12 amino acids long. Trimming shortened V by 5 bases and J by 11 bases, and 13 bases separated the two germline ends. The germline V gene encodes CDR1 MNHEY and CDR2 SMNVEV (reference sequence). This chain's CDR3 is CASSPTGSQQFF. Written as DNA, the CDR3 is TGTGCCAGCAGTCCCACAGGGAGTCAGCAGTTCTTC.

The J gene is TRBJ2-1, the V gene TRBV9, with 10 bases that match TRBD1. Trimming cost V 2 bases and J 8 bases; bases outside gene matches: 7. The germline V gene encodes CDR1 SGDLS and CDR2 YYNGEE. The CDR3 sequence is 15 residues long. The CDR3 DNA follows: TGTGCCAGCAGCGTCCACCGGGACAGGGGTCATGAGCAGTTCTTC. This codes for CASSVHRDRGHEQFF.

The gene calls are TRBV30 and TRBJ2-5, with TRBD2 identical over 7 bases. This CDR3 region has 15 residues. Germline V lookup: CDR1 GTSNPN, CDR2 SVGIG (reference sequence). Trimming removed 8 bases from V and 5 bases from J; junction bases left unmatched: 17. This CDR3 reads CARTSQGGRGETQYF. CDR3 in DNA: TGTGCCCGTACCTCCCAAGGCGGGAGAGGCGAGACCCAGTACTTC.

DNA of the CDR3: TGTGCCAGTGTCCCTCATCCAGGGGCAACAGGGAACACTGAAGCTTTCTTT. This codes for CASVPHPGATGNTEAFF. The V gene is TRBV19, the J gene TRBJ1-1; maybe TRBD1 (6 bases). The CDR3 spans 17 residues. From germline, CDR1 is LNHDA and CDR2 SQIVND (reference sequence). The ends were cut back, 8 bases at V and 1 base at J, with 23 bases in the middle.

This clone has a handful of counts. The rearrangement links TRBV4-2 to TRBJ1-1, with a weak D call TRBD1 (5 bases). V was pared by 4 bases and J by 2 bases, with 11 bases between. The CDR3 runs to 14 residues. Germline CDR1 and CDR2: LGHNA and YNFKEQ. For the CDR3, the DNA is TGTGCCAGCAGCCGCGGGACGAAAAACACTGAAGCTTTCTTT. This encodes CASSRGTKNTEAFF.

The CDR3 sequence is CASRSLAREQYF. CDR3 nucleotides: TGTGCCAGCAGGTCACTAGCAAGGGAGCAGTACTTC. The gene calls are TRBV6-5 and TRBJ2-7, with a possible D match to TRBD2 (6 bases). Germline V gives CDR1 MNHEY, CDR2 SVGAGI. V was pared by 6 bases and J by 7 bases, with 13 bases between. The CDR3 is 12 residues long.

This chain links TRBV15 with TRBJ2-1, with 7 bases fitting TRBD1. Germline V lookup: CDR1 LNHNV, CDR2 YYDKDF (reference sequence). The length of the CDR3 is 14 residues. V gave up 5 bases and J gave up 3 bases; unmatched junction bases: 4. As DNA, the CDR3 is TGTGCCACCAGCCCTAGACAGGGCTACAATGAGCAGTTCTTC. Translation: CATSPRQGYNEQFF.

V gene TRBV21-1 combines with J gene TRBJ1-3; the table's D call of TRBD1 was not tested on the DNA. TRBV21-1 is assigned pseudogene status. The length of the CDR3 is 15 residues. CDR3 residues: CASSKVTRGRNTIYF. The DNA of the CDR3 is TGTGCCAGCAGCAAAGTTACCAGGGGTAGAAACACCATATATTTT.

The chain carries TRBV7-9 and TRBJ2-3, with no clear D. From germline, CDR1 is SEHNR and CDR2 FQNEAQ (reference sequence). V was pared by 3 bases and J by 2 bases, with 12 bases between. This CDR3 is 15 amino acids long. The CDR3, as DNA: TGTGCCAGCAGCTTTAAAATCGGGTTCACAGATACGCAGTATTTT. Translating gives CASSFKIGFTDTQYF.

This chain uses TRBV9 with TRBJ2-5; TRBD1 agrees at 11 bases. V was pared by 0 bases and J by 2 bases, with 3 bases of the junction left unmatched. Germline CDR1 and CDR2: SGDLS and YYNGEE. CDR3 length equals 16 residues. The CDR3 bases are TGTGCCAGCAGCGTAGAGGGACAGGGGGGTCAAGAGACCCAGTACTTC. Protein: CASSVEGQGGQETQYF.

The chain couples TRBV6-6 to TRBJ2-5; D is perhaps TRBD2 (5 bases). The germline V and J ends were trimmed by 2 bases and 4 bases, with 5 bases remaining between them. CDR1 is MNHNY and CDR2 is SVGAGI in the germline V gene (reference sequence). CDR3 length equals 12 residues. The DNA for the CDR3 is TGTGCCAGCAGTTACGCGGGAGAGACCCAGTACTTC. It codes for CASSYAGETQYF.

This sequence joins TRBV6-5 and TRBJ2-5, with D unclear. Per germline, CDR1 MNHEY and CDR2 SVGAGI. This CDR3 has 11 residues. The V gene lost 0 bases and the J gene lost 7 bases, with 3 bases spanning the gap. CDR3 in amino acids: CASSYSSTQYF. The CDR3, as DNA: TGTGCCAGCAGTTACTCCTCGACCCAGTACTTC.

The CDR3 protein is CASSQRIPGHGTDTQYF. In DNA, the CDR3 is TGTGCCAGCAGCCAACGAATCCCGGGACACGGCACAGATACGCAGTATTTT. J is TRBJ2-3 and V is TRBV4-2, with D tentatively TRBD1 (6 bases). The V and J ends lost 2 bases and 1 base respectively, with 16 bases between them. CDR1 and CDR2 from the germline V gene are LGHNA and YNFKEQ. The length of the CDR3 is 17 residues.

This CDR3 reads CASSQPGQPSYEQYF. The CDR3 nucleotides read TGTGCCAGCAGCCAACCGGGACAGCCCTCCTACGAGCAGTACTTC. The gene calls are TRBV14 and TRBJ2-7; TRBD1 aligns across 7 bases. J lost 0 bases, V lost 2 bases, and 4 bases had no gene match. CDR3 length: 15 amino acids. Germline CDR1 is SGHDN and CDR2 is FVKESK.

The chain links TRBV27 to TRBJ2-7; TRBD2 matches 12 bases. The germline V gene has CDR1 MNHEY and CDR2 SMNVEV (reference sequence). The CDR3 extends over 14 amino acids. Germline trimming cut 7 bases from V and 4 bases from J; bases unmatched to any gene: 5. CDR3 residues: CASKGLAGTYEQYF. The CDR3 bases are TGTGCCAGCAAAGGACTAGCGGGAACATACGAGCAGTACTTC.